This T cell receptor beta chain was identified in a study of cytomegalovirus exposure and HLA in healthy donors. Study conclusions and caveats: The study reported that TCR beta sequences accurately predicted HLA-A and HLA-B alleles in most subjects.

A remark on this clone: Antigen: not known.

Primers for the PCR totalled 60 Vbeta and 13 Jbeta. The protocol was immunoSEQ multiplex PCR, while the TCRdb copy is restricted to in-frame clones and leaves out a portion. The data contain approximately 160,000 clones, 77% of them singletons. The V gene lost 2 bases and the J gene lost 2 bases, with 13 bases spanning the gap. Germline CDR1 is SGHNT and CDR2 is YYREEE (reference sequence). The CDR3 loop spans 16 amino acids. The receptor's source is a woman in her 40s in good health and CMV-seropositive. The sequenced sample consisted of PBMCs. The J gene is TRBJ1-4, the V gene TRBV5-4, with D unresolved. For the CDR3, the DNA is TGTGCCAGCAGCTTCTCAGGAGGAGGGACTAATGAAAAACTGTTTTTT. Amino acids: CASSFSGGGTNEKLFF.